The present entry profiles one T cell receptor beta chain with its context. Its antigen remains unknown. PCR primers comprised 60 Vbeta and 13 Jbeta primers. Original handling: Approximately 9.9 million shared chains were among the approximately 87 million unique TCR beta chains that a later analysis counted. Sequenced by immunoSEQ multiplex PCR; TCRdb stores in-frame clones only, minus some. V, J and clone size are taken as reported in that table, and D and trimming were inferred from the DNA itself. Of around 99,000 clones in the sample, around 69% were seen once. The data are from a study of cytomegalovirus exposure and HLA in healthy donors. The wider study: In a previous analysis, 100 million to 140 million unique TCR beta sequences were found from 150 million to 200 million T cells.

V gave up 1 base and J gave up 0 bases, with 6 bases separating them. The germline V gene has CDR1 SGHTA and CDR2 FQGTGA. The CDR3 is 14 residues long. General study findings and limits: Roughly uniform depth of sequencing across donors was assumed in presence/absence analyses. TRBV6-2, TRBV6-3 and some other V segments were excluded as indistinguishable.

The sequenced sample consisted of PBMCs. This sequence was found in a man between 18 and 35 years old in good health and CMV-seronegative. The genes are TRBV7-3 and TRBJ1-1; no clear D gene. The CDR3 is CASSLRAMNTEAFF. In DNA form, the CDR3 reads TGTGCCAGCAGCTTAAGGGCGATGAACACTGAAGCTTTCTTT.